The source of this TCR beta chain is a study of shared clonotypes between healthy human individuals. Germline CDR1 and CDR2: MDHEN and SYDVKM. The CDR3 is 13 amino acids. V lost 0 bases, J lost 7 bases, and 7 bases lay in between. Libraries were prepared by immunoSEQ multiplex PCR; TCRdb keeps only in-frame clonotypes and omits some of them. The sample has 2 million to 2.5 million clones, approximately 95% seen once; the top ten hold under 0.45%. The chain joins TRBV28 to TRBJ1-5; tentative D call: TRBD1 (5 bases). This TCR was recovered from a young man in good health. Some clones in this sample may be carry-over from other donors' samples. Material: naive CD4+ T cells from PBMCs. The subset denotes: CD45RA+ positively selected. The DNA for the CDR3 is TGTGCCAGCAGTTTATGGGGGCGACAGCCCCAGCATTTT. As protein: CASSLWGRQPQHF.